The rows below give T cell receptor beta chains drawn from one sample of a study of T cells in Graves' hyperthyroidism and ophthalmopathy. Each CDR3 protein is one row after TCRdb ran MiXCR on the multiplex PCR reads. Counted here are hundreds of thousands of distinct CDR3 sequences, under 20% occurring once; the ten biggest clones make up approximately 16%. The sample taken for sequencing was blood. The receptor source for this set is a young woman with Graves' ophthalmopathy. CDR3s include the opening cysteine and the closing phenylalanine or tryptophan. The order of the fields is J gene, V gene, CDR3 protein.

TRBJ1-2 | TRBV5-8 | CASSLGVRIPPYGYTF
TRBJ1-1 | TRBV28 | CASSPLDRGLEAFF
TRBJ1-1 | TRBV6-1 | CASSPDLEAILNTEAFF
TRBJ1-1 | TRBV18 | CASSPQEVAFTEAFF
TRBJ1-1 | TRBV7-3 | CASSSGQANTEAFF
TRBJ2-5 | TRBV11-1 | CASSLSGRAWETQYF
TRBJ1-1 | TRBV28 | CASRTPGAKNTEAFF
TRBJ2-1 | TRBV7-2 | CASSLLSGANEQFF
TRBJ2-2 | TRBV9 | CASSVPSDTTSGTGELFF
TRBJ2-3 | TRBV6-1 | CATLGQLGDTQYF
TRBJ1-1 | TRBV19 | CASNLEDSGFRVGAFF
TRBJ1-5 | TRBV15 | CATSGIAGPGNQPQHF
TRBJ2-7 | TRBV11-2 | CASSLDPSGGVGEQYF
TRBJ2-5 | TRBV6-1 | CASSPFGTPLEETQYF
TRBJ1-2 | TRBV6-1 | CASSEAIGGYGYTF
TRBJ2-5 | TRBV27 | CASSRTEGPQETQYF
TRBJ1-5 | TRBV18 | CASSQGTNQPQHF
TRBJ1-2 | TRBV6-1 | CASSEQGSGNYGYTF
TRBJ1-5 | TRBV28 | CASTRSMNQPQHF
TRBJ2-1 | TRBV27 | CASSFAEGPADEQFF
TRBJ2-5 | TRBV9 | CASSPRSSQETQYF
TRBJ2-7 | TRBV6-1 | CASSEAAGTSSYEQYF
TRBJ1-3 | TRBV7-9 | CASSPEPASGNTIYF
TRBJ2-3 | TRBV6-1 | CASSSIAGAGDTQYF
TRBJ1-5 | TRBV30 | CAWRADRISNQPQHF
TRBJ2-1 | TRBV7-8 | CASSPRSHTGEQFF
TRBJ1-4 | TRBV4-2 | CASSRDGATNEKLFF
TRBJ2-1 | TRBV20-1 | CSASSGSRNNEQFF
TRBJ1-1 | TRBV13 | CASSQGDTEAFF
TRBJ2-7 | TRBV5-1 | CASSSAPSSNYEQYF
TRBJ2-7 | TRBV4-1 | CASSQDRKATYEQYF
TRBJ1-4 | TRBV20-1 | CSARDPGAVATNEKLFF
TRBJ2-3 | TRBV20-1 | CSARPFPGHTTDTQYF
TRBJ1-6 | TRBV19 | CASSMAQGYNSPLHF
TRBJ2-7 | TRBV11-2 | CASSLVGGHPLGYEQYF
TRBJ2-4 | TRBV6-1 | CASSYGGIGWENIQYF
TRBJ2-3 | TRBV3-1 | CASSATRTSGSTDTQYF
TRBJ2-4 | TRBV25-1 | CASTTGTVENIQYF
TRBJ1-2 | TRBV29-1 | CSVGYGYTF
TRBJ2-6 | TRBV29-1 | CSVERYSGANVLTF
TRBJ1-6 | TRBV4-1 | CASSQEGPISPLHF
TRBJ2-2 | TRBV4-2 | CASSQEFSPNTGELFF
TRBJ2-1 | TRBV5-1 | CASSTRGLLFVGNDNEQFF
TRBJ1-2 | TRBV12-3/TRBV12-4 | CASSLADRAYGYTF
TRBJ1-1 | TRBV12-3/TRBV12-4 | CASSLELGAEAFF
TRBJ2-2 | TRBV5-1 | CASSLRPPSGPLNTGELFF
TRBJ2-1 | TRBV9 | CASSPGQIMGSYNEQFF
TRBJ2-3 | TRBV6-1 | CAGSPAGRTDTQYF
TRBJ2-5 | TRBV9 | CASSVEGGPETQYF
TRBJ2-2 | TRBV5-6 | CASSAGPDTGELFF
TRBJ2-3 | TRBV27 | CASSPGVGWGTDTQYF
TRBJ2-1 | TRBV6-2/TRBV6-3 | CASSFNRAKLAGRLPYNEQFF